This section outlines one TCR beta chain sequence together with its context. The data are from a study of blood T cell repertoires in COVID-19. Background on the study: Spain, Italy and the United States supplied samples that represented acute and convalescent COVID-19. PBMCs, B-cell-depleted T cells, or T cells provided the cDNA or gDNA that made up the material.

The CDR3 totals 13 residues. The germline gives CDR1 GTSNPN, CDR2 SVGIG (reference sequence). V gave up 0 bases and J gave up 3 bases, with 6 bases separating them. Some clones are missing from TCRdb's copy, which holds only in-frame ones; the method was immunoSEQ multiplex PCR. The sample yields more than 15,000 clones, roughly 80% seen once. The chain joins TRBV30 to TRBJ1-5, with D uncertain. Material for sequencing was peripheral blood. This TCR derives from a man aged 55 to 70 with active or convalescent COVID-19. The CDR3: CAWSVQINQPQHF. DNA for the CDR3: TGTGCCTGGAGTGTACAGATCAATCAGCCCCAGCATTTT.